This T cell receptor beta chain was recorded in a study of early stage breast cancer tumors. Study-wide points: Tumor and normal breast were distinguished via blood comparison in about 90% of the 16 patients. Chain pairing and CD4, CD8 or FOXP3 expression were not captured. Compared with adjacent normal breast, tumors showed about 2.5-fold denser, more clonal T cells.

V was shortened by 5 bases and J by 1 base, with 21 bases between the two germline ends. The CDR3 is 18 residues long. CDR1 is SGHTA and CDR2 is FQGNSA in the germline V gene. The method was immunoSEQ multiplex PCR; TCRdb's version includes in-frame clones alone and lacks a portion of them. The table lists tens of thousands of clones, approximately 80% of them singletons. Of note for this clone: What it binds is not known.

The V gene is TRBV7-2, the J gene TRBJ2-1, with D maybe TRBD1 (5 bases). This receptor was taken from a person aged 55 to 75 with breast cancer. Material for sequencing was blood. The CDR3 is CASSTRVGSSVSYNEQFF. The CDR3 coding sequence is TGTGCCAGCAGCACCAGGGTAGGAAGTAGTGTGTCCTACAATGAGCAGTTCTTC. Full variable domain (remainder filled in from reference TRBV7-2 and TRBJ2-1): GAGVSQSPSNKVTEKGKDVELRCDPISGHTALYWYRQSLGQGLEFLIYFQGNSAPDKSGLPSDRFSAERTGGSVSTLTIQRTQQEDSAVYLCASSTRVGSSVSYNEQFFGPGTRLTVL.